This T cell receptor beta chain is drawn from a study of lymphopenia after photon versus proton radiotherapy. Concerning this clone itself: Its antigen is unidentified.

The CDR3 is 11 amino acids. The assay was immunoSEQ multiplex PCR, and TCRdb's table has in-frame clones only and misses some. The sample includes about 83,000 clones, around four fifths of them seen just once. The study's findings and limits: Oligoclonal CD8+ Temra expansion after nadir drove photon patients' diversity drop. A bigger post-nadir fall in TCR diversity correlated inversely with survival time in deceased patients. Under photons, naive T cells and diversity fell while effector/memory populations rose.

The sample here was peripheral blood, taken from a patient treated with proton-based radiotherapy. V and J are TRBV21-1 and TRBJ2-3. TRBV21-1 is noted as a pseudogene. This TCR was sampled from a man in his sixties with pancreatic cancer. The CDR3 sequence is CASSKRDTQYF. For the CDR3, the DNA is TGTGCCAGCAGCAAAAGGGATACGCAGTATTTT.